This is a list of T cell receptor beta chains from one sample in a study of neurological immune-mediated disorders. A single record per CDR3 protein comes from TCRdb applying MiXCR to the 5' RACE reads. The top ten hold around 12% of the sample, which has fewer than 45,000 distinct CDR3 sequences, over 2% seen once. The sequenced sample was PBMCs. The receptors originated from a man under 40 with multiple sclerosis. Each CDR3 is given with its conserved first and last residue. Each record gives: clone size, J gene, V gene, D gene, CDR3 protein, CDR3 DNA. The D gene is left open where the match is weak. Clone sizes are shown as how often the clone was seen (once, few, many) or a class if it is expanded.

abundance: many; j_gene: TRBJ2-5; v_gene: TRBV7-8; d_gene: TRBD2; CDR3aa: CASSLDGGLETQYF; CDR3nt: TGTGCCAGCAGCTTAGACGGGGGGTTGGAGACCCAGTACTTC
abundance: many; j_gene: TRBJ1-1; v_gene: TRBV20-1; d_gene: NA; CDR3aa: CSARDWAVNTEAFF; CDR3nt: TGCAGTGCTAGAGATTGGGCGGTGAACACTGAAGCTTTCTTT
abundance: many; j_gene: TRBJ2-7; v_gene: TRBV20-1; d_gene: TRBD2; CDR3aa: CSARRGGQGEQYF; CDR3nt: TGCAGTGCTAGGCGGGGGGGCCAGGGGGAGCAGTACTTC
abundance: many; j_gene: TRBJ1-1; v_gene: TRBV20-1; d_gene: TRBD1; CDR3aa: CSAAGGDTEAFF; CDR3nt: TGCAGTGCAGCAGGGGGGGACACTGAAGCTTTCTTT
abundance: many; j_gene: TRBJ2-1; v_gene: TRBV11-2; d_gene: TRBD2; CDR3aa: CASSPLTGGPSNEQFF; CDR3nt: TGTGCCAGCAGCCCTCTAACGGGGGGACCTTCCAATGAGCAGTTCTTC
abundance: few; j_gene: TRBJ2-7; v_gene: TRBV7-6; d_gene: NA; CDR3aa: CASSLVYASDEQYF; CDR3nt: TGTGCCAGCAGCTTAGTCTATGCTTCCGACGAGCAGTACTTC
abundance: many; j_gene: TRBJ2-5; v_gene: TRBV20-1; d_gene: NA; CDR3aa: CSAERGNAPETQYF; CDR3nt: TGCAGTGCCGAAAGGGGGAATGCCCCAGAGACCCAGTACTTC
abundance: many; j_gene: TRBJ2-7; v_gene: TRBV4-2; d_gene: TRBD2; CDR3aa: CASSHHSSGDSSYEQYF; CDR3nt: TGTGCCAGCAGCCATCACTCTAGCGGGGATAGCTCCTACGAGCAGTACTTC
abundance: many; j_gene: TRBJ2-7; v_gene: TRBV7-9; d_gene: NA; CDR3aa: CASGYYEQYF; CDR3nt: TGTGCCAGCGGATACTACGAGCAGTACTTC
abundance: many; j_gene: TRBJ1-5; v_gene: TRBV21-1; d_gene: NA; CDR3aa: CASSKGPQTVYSNQPQHF; CDR3nt: TGTGCCAGCAGCAAAGGCCCCCAGACAGTTTATAGCAATCAGCCCCAGCATTTT
abundance: many; j_gene: TRBJ2-1; v_gene: TRBV20-1; d_gene: NA; CDR3aa: CSASRADTDYNEQFF; CDR3nt: TGCAGTGCTAGTAGGGCGGACACAGACTACAATGAGCAGTTCTTC
abundance: many; j_gene: TRBJ2-3; v_gene: TRBV18; d_gene: NA; CDR3aa: CASSPGGTADTQYF; CDR3nt: TGTGCCAGCTCACCAGGGGGTACAGCAGATACGCAGTATTTT
abundance: many; j_gene: TRBJ2-2; v_gene: TRBV20-1; d_gene: TRBD2; CDR3aa: CSARDGGGASGELFF; CDR3nt: TGCAGTGCTAGAGATGGCGGGGGGGCCAGCGGGGAGCTGTTTTTT
abundance: many; j_gene: TRBJ2-4; v_gene: TRBV20-1; d_gene: NA; CDR3aa: CSAQDLGELGKNIQYF; CDR3nt: TGCAGTGCCCAAGATTTAGGGGAGTTAGGCAAAAACATTCAGTACTTC
abundance: many; j_gene: TRBJ2-7; v_gene: TRBV5-1; d_gene: TRBD1; CDR3aa: CASSLDPGQAYEQYF; CDR3nt: TGCGCCAGCAGCTTGGATCCGGGACAGGCCTACGAGCAGTACTTC
abundance: many; j_gene: TRBJ2-3; v_gene: TRBV14; d_gene: NA; CDR3aa: CASSQVQADTQYF; CDR3nt: TGTGCCAGCAGCCAAGTGCAGGCAGATACGCAGTATTTT
abundance: medium-sized; j_gene: TRBJ2-5; v_gene: TRBV5-1; d_gene: TRBD2; CDR3aa: CASSLEWQSGSQTQYF; CDR3nt: TGCGCCAGCAGCTTGGAATGGCAAAGCGGGAGTCAGACCCAGTACTTC
abundance: many; j_gene: TRBJ2-5; v_gene: TRBV7-2; d_gene: TRBD1; CDR3aa: CASSNRDRGGETQYF; CDR3nt: TGTGCCAGCAGCAATAGGGACAGAGGGGGCGAGACCCAGTACTTC
abundance: many; j_gene: TRBJ2-2; v_gene: TRBV12-3/TRBV12-4; d_gene: NA; CDR3aa: CASTRRLATGELFF; CDR3nt: TGTGCCAGCACCCGACGGCTTGCAACCGGGGAGCTGTTTTTT
abundance: many; j_gene: TRBJ1-1; v_gene: TRBV18; d_gene: NA; CDR3aa: CASSPGGEKTEAFF; CDR3nt: TGTGCCAGCTCACCAGGCGGGGAGAAGACTGAAGCTTTCTTT
abundance: many; j_gene: TRBJ2-3; v_gene: TRBV12-3/TRBV12-4; d_gene: NA; CDR3aa: CASALQGGGISTDTQYF; CDR3nt: TGTGCCAGCGCCCTCCAGGGGGGCGGTATTAGCACAGATACGCAGTATTTT
abundance: many; j_gene: TRBJ2-7; v_gene: TRBV11-2; d_gene: NA; CDR3aa: CASSLSATVEQYF; CDR3nt: TGTGCCAGCAGCTTAAGCGCGACGGTCGAGCAGTACTTC
abundance: many; j_gene: TRBJ2-3; v_gene: TRBV20-1; d_gene: NA; CDR3aa: CSARSVAGRDTQYF; CDR3nt: TGCAGTGCTAGGTCGGTGGCCGGCCGAGATACGCAGTATTTT
abundance: many; j_gene: TRBJ2-2; v_gene: TRBV20-1; d_gene: TRBD2; CDR3aa: CSAPSGRAAGELFF; CDR3nt: TGCAGTGCCCCTAGCGGGAGGGCTGCGGGGGAGCTGTTTTTT
abundance: many; j_gene: TRBJ2-5; v_gene: TRBV28; d_gene: TRBD1; CDR3aa: CASSRYSPDRDQETQYF; CDR3nt: TGTGCCAGCAGCCGATATTCCCCAGACAGGGACCAAGAGACCCAGTACTTC